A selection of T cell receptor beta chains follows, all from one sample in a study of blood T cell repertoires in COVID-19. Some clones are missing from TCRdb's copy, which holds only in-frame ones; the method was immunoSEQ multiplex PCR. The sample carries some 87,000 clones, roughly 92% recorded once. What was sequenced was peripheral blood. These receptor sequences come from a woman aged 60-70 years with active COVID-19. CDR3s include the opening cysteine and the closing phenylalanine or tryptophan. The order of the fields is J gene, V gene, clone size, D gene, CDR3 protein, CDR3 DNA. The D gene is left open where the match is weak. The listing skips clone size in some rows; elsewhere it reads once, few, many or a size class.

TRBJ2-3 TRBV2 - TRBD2 CASSPSGGARRHHLLTQYF TGTGCCAGCAGTCCCAGCGGGGGGGCAAGGAGACACCACCTTCTTACGCAGTATTTT
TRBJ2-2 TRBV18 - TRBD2 CASSPSLGTSGTGELFF TGTGCCAGCTCACCATCTCTCGGGACTAGCGGCACCGGGGAGCTGTTTTTT
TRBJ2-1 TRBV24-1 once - CATSDYSLSGRGYNEQFF TGTGCCACCAGTGACTACTCCCTATCGGGCAGGGGATACAATGAGCAGTTCTTC
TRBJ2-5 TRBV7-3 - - CASSPGRGETQYF TGTGCCAGCAGCCCGGGCAGGGGTGAGACCCAGTACTTC
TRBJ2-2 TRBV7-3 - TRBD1 CASSLQGASNTGELFF TGTGCCAGCAGCTTACAGGGGGCGAGTAACACCGGGGAGCTGTTTTTT
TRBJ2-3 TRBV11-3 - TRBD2 CASSATSGDTDTQYF TGTGCCAGCAGCGCGACTAGCGGGGACACAGATACGCAGTATTTT
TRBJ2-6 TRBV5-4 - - CASSLQGRPGANVLTF TGTGCCAGCAGCTTGCAGGGGCGCCCTGGGGCCAACGTCCTGACTTTC
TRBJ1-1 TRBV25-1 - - CASGQGSRTEAFF TGTGCCAGCGGCCAGGGAAGTAGGACTGAAGCTTTCTTT
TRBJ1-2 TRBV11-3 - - CASSATTGIYGYTF TGTGCCAGCAGCGCAACCACAGGGATCTATGGCTACACCTTC
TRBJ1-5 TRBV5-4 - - CASSLGVNQPQHF TGTGCCAGCAGCCTGGGAGTCAATCAGCCCCAGCATTTT
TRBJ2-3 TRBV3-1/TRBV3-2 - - CASSQETREIDTQYF TGTGCCAGCAGCCAAGAGACACGGGAAATAGATACGCAGTATTTT
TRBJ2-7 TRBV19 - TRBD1 CASSPTGTAISYEQYF TGTGCCAGTAGCCCTACCGGGACAGCGATCTCCTACGAGCAGTACTTC
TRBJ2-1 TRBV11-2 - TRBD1 CASSLDPGTAEQFF TGTGCCAGCAGCTTAGATCCCGGGACAGCTGAGCAGTTCTTC
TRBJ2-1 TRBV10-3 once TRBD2 CAISESGLAGPYNEQFF TGTGCCATCAGTGAGTCTGGGCTAGCGGGGCCCTACAATGAGCAGTTCTTC
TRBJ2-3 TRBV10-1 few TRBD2 CASSDGTSGTYTTSTDTQYF TGCGCCAGCAGTGATGGAACTAGCGGGACCTATACGACTAGCACAGATACGCAGTATTTT
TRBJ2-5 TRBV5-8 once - CASSLRSGETQYF TGTGCCAGCAGCTTGAGGTCGGGGGAGACCCAGTACTTC
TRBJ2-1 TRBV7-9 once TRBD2 CASKISGGFKNEQFF TGTGCCAGCAAGATTAGCGGGGGATTTAAGAATGAGCAGTTCTTC
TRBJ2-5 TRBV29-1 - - CSVGQETQYF TGCAGCGTTGGGCAGGAGACCCAGTACTTC
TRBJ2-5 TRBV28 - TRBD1 CASSLMGQGRETQYF TGTGCCAGCAGTTTAATGGGACAGGGTAGAGAGACCCAGTACTTC
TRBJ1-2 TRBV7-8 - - CASSLAENYGYTF TGTGCCAGCAGCTTAGCAGAGAACTATGGCTACACCTTC
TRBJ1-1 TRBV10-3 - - CAISRRQETTEAFF TGTGCCATCAGTAGGAGACAGGAAACCACTGAAGCTTTCTTT
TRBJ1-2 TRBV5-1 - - CASSLAFQGGSYGYTF TGCGCCAGCAGCTTGGCCTTCCAGGGCGGTTCGTATGGCTACACCTTC
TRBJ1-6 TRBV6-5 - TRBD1 CASRAGQGNSPLHF TGTGCCAGCAGAGCCGGACAGGGGAATTCACCCCTCCACTTT
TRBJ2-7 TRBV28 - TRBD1 CASRRDSLYEQYF TGTGCCAGCAGACGGGACAGCCTCTACGAGCAGTACTTC
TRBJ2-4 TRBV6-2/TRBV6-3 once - CASSPQAIAKNIQYF TGTGCCAGCAGCCCACAAGCGATAGCCAAAAACATTCAGTACTTC
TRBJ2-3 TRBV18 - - CASSPSRSTDTQYF TGTGCCAGCTCACCAAGCCGTAGCACAGATACGCAGTATTTT